There are a few counts of the clone carrying this T cell receptor beta chain. V was clipped by 8 bases and J by 6 bases; unmatched bases: 6. Germline V lookup: CDR1 ENHRY, CDR2 SYGVKD. The CDR3 is 12 amino acids. The record originates from a study of shared T cell receptors in the human thymus. The repertoire was sequenced with immunoSEQ multiplex PCR; TCRdb's copy has only in-frame clones and lacks some. Here the sample spans approximately 490,000 clones, 75% to 80% being singletons. These data also formed part of another study, on human thymus T cells.

V usage is TRBV10-3 and J usage is TRBJ2-7; 8 bases match TRBD1. The TCR originated in a boy younger than two with a congenital heart defect. The sample was thymocytes. The CDR3 sequence: CAIRQGRFEQYF. The CDR3 region has the DNA TGTGCCATCCGACAGGGGCGCTTCGAGCAGTACTTC.